This TCR beta chain was captured by sequencing in a study of identical twins. Study-wide findings and caveats: Analyses of zero insertions could, in part, be confounded by invariant MAIT and iNKT cells.

Germline CDR1 is SGHTA and CDR2 is FQGNSA. Trimming took 2 bases from V and 4 from J, leaving 11 bases between them. The CDR3 extends over 15 amino acids. TCRdb reprocessed the 5' RACE reads with MiXCR, giving one entry per CDR3 protein. Among approximately 410,000 distinct CDR3 sequences listed, around 20% were seen once. In this sample, this clonotype turned up a few times. Its specificity is not known. Source material: naive T cells sorted from blood. The chain is built from TRBV7-2 and TRBJ2-2; no reliable D call. This clonotype was sampled from a man over 45 in good health. The CDR3 sequence: CASSLSSRPTGELFF. DNA for the CDR3: TGTGCCAGCAGCTTATCTTCTAGGCCCACCGGGGAGCTGTTTTTT.